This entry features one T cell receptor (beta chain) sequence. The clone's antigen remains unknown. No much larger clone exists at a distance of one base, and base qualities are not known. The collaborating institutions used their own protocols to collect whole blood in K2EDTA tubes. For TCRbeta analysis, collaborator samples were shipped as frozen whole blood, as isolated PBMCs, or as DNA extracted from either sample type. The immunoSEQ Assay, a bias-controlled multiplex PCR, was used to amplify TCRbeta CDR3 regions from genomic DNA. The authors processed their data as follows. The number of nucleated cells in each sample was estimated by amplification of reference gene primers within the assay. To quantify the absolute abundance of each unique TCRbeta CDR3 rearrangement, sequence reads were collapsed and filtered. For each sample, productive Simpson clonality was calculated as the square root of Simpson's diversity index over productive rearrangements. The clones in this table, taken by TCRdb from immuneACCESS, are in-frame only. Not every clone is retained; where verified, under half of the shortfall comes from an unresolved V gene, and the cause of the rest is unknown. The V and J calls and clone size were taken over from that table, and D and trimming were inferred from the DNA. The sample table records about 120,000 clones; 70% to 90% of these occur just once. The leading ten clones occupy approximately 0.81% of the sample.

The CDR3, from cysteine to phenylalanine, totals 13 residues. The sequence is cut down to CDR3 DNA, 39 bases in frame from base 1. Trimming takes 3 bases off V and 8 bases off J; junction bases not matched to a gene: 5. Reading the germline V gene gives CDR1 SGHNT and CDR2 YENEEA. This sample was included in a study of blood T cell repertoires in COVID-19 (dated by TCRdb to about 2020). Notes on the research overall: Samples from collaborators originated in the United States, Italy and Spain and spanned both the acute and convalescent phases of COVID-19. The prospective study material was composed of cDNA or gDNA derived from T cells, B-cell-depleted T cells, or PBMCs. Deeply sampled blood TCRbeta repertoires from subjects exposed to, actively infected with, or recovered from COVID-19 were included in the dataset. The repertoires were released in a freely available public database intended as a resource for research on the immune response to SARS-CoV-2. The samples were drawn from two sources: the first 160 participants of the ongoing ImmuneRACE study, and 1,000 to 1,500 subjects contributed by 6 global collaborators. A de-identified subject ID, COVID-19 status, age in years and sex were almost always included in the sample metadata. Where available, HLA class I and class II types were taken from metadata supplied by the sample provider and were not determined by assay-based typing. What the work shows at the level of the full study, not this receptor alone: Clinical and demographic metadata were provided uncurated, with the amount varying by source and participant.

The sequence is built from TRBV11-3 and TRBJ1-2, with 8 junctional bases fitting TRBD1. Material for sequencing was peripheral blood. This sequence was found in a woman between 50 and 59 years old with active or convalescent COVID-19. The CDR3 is CASSLDREEGYTF. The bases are TGTGCCAGCAGCTTGGACAGGGAAGAAGGCTACACCTTC.